These 16 T cell receptor beta chains were all obtained from the same sample, sequenced in a study of blood T cell repertoires in COVID-19. TCRdb's table, derived via immunoSEQ multiplex PCR, lists solely in-frame clones and lacks some. The top ten hold 4% of the sample, which has about 140,000 clones, 80% to 85% seen once. Sequencing used peripheral blood. Receptors originate from a woman aged 60-75 years with acute or convalescent COVID-19.

This clone is a singleton in its sample. J is TRBJ2-7 and V is TRBV27; D may be TRBD1 (6 bases). Germline lookup yields CDR1 MNHEY and CDR2 SMNVEV (reference sequence). This CDR3 contains 15 residues. Trimming left V 6 bases short and J 1 base short, with 16 bases between. The CDR3 loop is CASSPMGDISYEQYF. In DNA form, the CDR3 reads TGTGCCAGCAGCCCAATGGGGGACATATCCTACGAGCAGTACTTC.

The genes are TRBV15 and TRBJ2-1, with 9 bases identical to TRBD2. The CDR3 is made up of 16 amino acids. The germline V gene encodes CDR1 LNHNV and CDR2 YYDKDF (reference sequence). With V trimmed by 3 bases and J by 3 bases, 6 bases remained unmatched. The chain's CDR3 is CATSRESSGVYNEQFF. As DNA, the CDR3 is TGTGCCACCAGCAGGGAGTCTAGCGGGGTCTACAATGAGCAGTTCTTC.

V and J are TRBV6-2 or TRBV6-3 and TRBJ1-5; D possibly corresponds to TRBD1 (6 bases). Trimming removed 0 bases at V and 5 bases at J, with 14 bases between. The germline gives CDR1 MNHEY, CDR2 SVGEGT. This CDR3 region has 16 residues. The CDR3 reads CASSYSERAGDQPQHF. The CDR3 bases are TGTGCCAGCAGTTACTCGGAGAGGGCAGGGGATCAGCCCCAGCATTTT.

This clone showed up just once. This CDR3 is also generated by other DNA sequences in the sample. This chain uses TRBV3-1 (or the pseudogene TRBV3-2) with TRBJ2-1, with a weak D call TRBD2 (6 bases). V lost 0 bases and J lost 1, with 13 bases in between. Per germline, CDR1 LGHDT and CDR2 YNNKEL (reference sequence). This CDR3 is built from 17 residues. CDR3: CASSQDGLALSYNEQFF. The CDR3 bases are TGTGCCAGCAGCCAAGATGGGCTAGCGCTTTCCTACAATGAGCAGTTCTTC.

This clone is a singleton in its sample. The V gene is TRBV6-5, the J gene TRBJ1-2; TRBD1 matches at 7 bases. Trimming took 6 bases from V and 4 from J; bases not matched to a gene: 11. Looked up from germline, CDR1 is MNHEY and CDR2 is SVGAGI. The CDR3 runs 15 residues. As DNA, the CDR3 is TGTGCCAGCAGCCCATATTCGGGACAGACCTATGGCTACACCTTC. Amino acids: CASSPYSGQTYGYTF.

The chain carries TRBV21-1 and TRBJ1-5; TRBD1 was called by the table and not checked on the DNA. TRBV21-1 is an annotated pseudogene. The CDR3 sequence is 17 residues long. The CDR3 region has the DNA TGTGCCAGCAGCAAAGGGATGGACAGGGGAGACAATCAGCCCCAGCATTTT. Encoded protein: CASSKGMDRGDNQPQHF.

V and J are TRBV6-2 or TRBV6-3 and TRBJ2-7; the D gene is possibly TRBD2 (5 bases). This CDR3 region has 13 residues. Germline CDR1 reads MNHEY; CDR2 reads SVGEGT. Trimming took off 3 bases at V and 3 bases at J, with 9 bases between the two ends. The CDR3 loop reads CASSYTRDYEQYF. In nucleotides, the CDR3 is TGTGCCAGCAGTTATACGAGGGACTACGAGCAGTACTTC.

The V gene is TRBV6-5, the J gene TRBJ1-2, with D uncertain. This CDR3 is 12 amino acids long. The V gene's germline CDR1 is MNHEY and CDR2 SVGAGI. V lost 6 bases to trimming and J lost 8 bases, with 13 bases between them. Here the CDR3 reads CASSPLGRGYTF. In DNA form, the CDR3 reads TGTGCCAGCAGCCCGTTGGGCAGGGGCTACACCTTC.

V and J are TRBV3-1 (or the pseudogene TRBV3-2) and TRBJ2-1, with D uncertain. With 4 bases removed from V and 4 bases from J, the gap between germline ends came to 14 bases. CDR1 and CDR2 (germline): LGHDT, YNNKEL (reference sequence). The CDR3 spans 15 residues. The CDR3 here is CASSPARLAYNEQFF. CDR3 DNA sequence: TGTGCCAGCAGCCCCGCTAGGCTCGCTTACAATGAGCAGTTCTTC.

The chain joins TRBV5-6 to TRBJ1-2; 7 bases agree with TRBD1. Germline V CDR1 and CDR2: SGHDT, YYEEEE. The trim removed 4 bases at V and 1 base at J, leaving 10 bases unmatched. This CDR3 is 16 amino acids long. CDR3 sequence (DNA): TGTGCCAGCAGCCCCCTCGAGAGGGGGCTTAACTATGGCTACACCTTC. Translated: CASSPLERGLNYGYTF.

The chain links TRBV28 to TRBJ1-2; D is perhaps TRBD1 (6 bases). The CDR3 totals 13 residues. From germline, CDR1 is MDHEN and CDR2 SYDVKM. Trimming took 6 bases from V and 5 from J, leaving 13 bases between them. The CDR3: CASSIDRRYGYTF. CDR3 DNA sequence: TGTGCCAGCAGCATTGACAGGAGGTATGGCTACACCTTC.

The chain links TRBV25-1 to TRBJ1-1; TRBD1 matches 7 bases. V lost 6 bases and J lost 5; bases outside the gene matches: 6. The CDR3 loop spans 13 amino acids. Germline V gene data show CDR1 as MGHDK and CDR2 as SYGVNS. The CDR3 DNA follows: TGTGCCAGCAGCCTGACAGGGTATACTGAAGCTTTCTTT. Protein product: CASSLTGYTEAFF.

V is TRBV6-5 and J is TRBJ1-3; unclear D gene. Deletions cut 5 bases from V and 6 bases from J, with 14 bases between. Per germline, CDR1 MNHEY and CDR2 SVGAGI. The CDR3 contains 14 residues. The CDR3 nucleotides are TGTGCCAGCAGTCCTATGTTTCCCCAAAACACCATATATTTT. This gives the protein CASSPMFPQNTIYF.

The chain uses TRBV7-9 and TRBJ1-3; TRBD1 is a possible D gene (6 bases). The CDR3 is 17 amino acids. CDR1 SEHNR and CDR2 FQNEAQ come from the germline V gene (reference sequence). The germline V and J ends were trimmed by 6 bases and 0 bases, with 18 bases remaining between them. The CDR3 region is CASRYSTGHYSGNTIYF. The CDR3 DNA follows: TGTGCCAGCAGATATTCAACGGGACACTACTCTGGAAACACCATATATTTT.

V usage is TRBV6-5 and J usage is TRBJ2-1, with a weak D call TRBD2 (6 bases). V gave up 0 bases and J gave up 5 bases, with 8 bases separating them. The CDR3 consists of 14 residues. CDR1 is MNHEY, CDR2 SVGAGI, per germline. The CDR3 DNA sequence: TGTGCCAGCAGTTACTCTAGCGGTCACAATGAGCAGTTCTTC. This encodes CASSYSSGHNEQFF.

This chain links TRBV27 with TRBJ2-7, with D possibly matching TRBD2 (5 bases). This CDR3 has 13 amino acids. Trimming left V 10 bases short and J 6 bases short, with 19 bases between. Looked up from germline, CDR1 is MNHEY and CDR2 is SMNVEV (reference sequence). This CDR3 reads CATLDPPGGEQYF. In DNA form, the CDR3 reads TGTGCCACCCTGGATCCCCCTGGAGGCGAGCAGTACTTC.